This T cell receptor beta chain was captured by sequencing in a study of blood T cell repertoires in COVID-19. The overall study: Samples came from the United States, Italy and Spain, spanning acute and convalescent COVID-19.

TCRdb's table, derived via immunoSEQ multiplex PCR, lists solely in-frame clones and lacks some. The sample contains over 80,000 clones, 70% to 90% of which appear only once. Germline CDR1 reads SGHTS; CDR2 reads YDEGEE. V dropped 1 base and J dropped 4 bases, with 11 bases sitting between them. The CDR3 totals 14 residues. This rearrangement joins TRBV5-8 to TRBJ1-2; D may be TRBD1 (6 bases). The sequencing input was peripheral blood. The source is an older man with active or convalescent COVID-19. The CDR3 loop is CASSLTGFAYGYTF. The CDR3 nucleotides read TGTGCCAGCAGCTTGACAGGGTTTGCCTATGGCTACACCTTC.